This TCR beta chain was recorded in a study of cytomegalovirus exposure and HLA in healthy donors. Study-wide results and limits: Indistinguishable V segments, including TRBV6-2 and TRBV6-3, were excluded. About 87% or about 30% of the time was how often most TCR beta V segments were productive, according to an earlier analysis. Certain sequence variants were highly shared and formed a cluster, and this cluster was likely a sequencing artifact. The study labeled 170 or so TCR beta chains cytomegalovirus-associated.

Amplification used 60 Vbeta primers and 13 Jbeta primers. The method was immunoSEQ multiplex PCR; TCRdb's version includes in-frame clones alone and lacks a portion of them. The table has around 100,000 clones, over 60% seen once; the top ten hold around 4.8%. Per the germline V gene, CDR1 is SNHLY and CDR2 is FYNNEI. CDR3 length: 15 residues. The junction had 6 bases not matched to a gene; V was cut back by 6 bases and J by 1 base. Of note for this clone: Its antigen is unknown.

The J gene is TRBJ1-2, the V gene TRBV2; TRBD1 aligns across 9 bases. Sequenced input: PBMCs. The source is a man aged 25-40 years in good health and CMV-seropositive. CDR3 sequence reads: CASRDRGIGNYGYTF. The DNA of the CDR3 is TGTGCCAGCAGGGACAGGGGTATAGGTAACTATGGCTACACCTTC.